This T cell receptor (beta chain) was documented in a study of blood T cell repertoires in COVID-19. Across the whole study: Samples representing acute and convalescent COVID-19 were sourced from the United States, Italy and Spain. PBMCs, B-cell-depleted T cells, or T cells were the source of the cDNA or gDNA that made up the material.

Per the authors' pipeline: Nucleated cell counts were estimated from reference gene primer amplification. Libraries were prepared by immunoSEQ multiplex PCR; TCRdb keeps only in-frame clonotypes and omits some of them. V and J calls and clone size are copied from that table; D and trimming were computed from the DNA. Among under 200,000 clones listed, about 83% were seen once. Material: peripheral blood. The TCR originated in a human donor in a cohort sampled during active COVID-19.

The CDR3 nucleotides are TGTGCCAGCAGCTTAGCCCTCCTTGGTGCTCCAGGGGGTGCTGGCTACACCTTC. Translating it yields CASSLALLGAPGGAGYTF. The rearrangement joins TRBV7-2 to TRBJ1-2; TRBD1 matches at 7 bases. The CDR3 covers 18 residues. Unmatched junction bases numbered 17, after V lost 0 bases and J lost 7 bases. Looked up from germline, CDR1 is SGHTA and CDR2 is FQGNSA.